One T cell receptor (beta chain) is described in this entry. Its antigen specificity is not known. Base qualities are not provided; no much larger clone lies one nucleotide away. From a lookup of the germline V gene (reference sequence), CDR1 and CDR2 are LGHDT and YNNKEL. Taken from cysteine to phenylalanine, the CDR3 has 14 residues. The only DNA kept is the CDR3, 42 bases in frame from the first base. Trimming takes 1 base from V and 15 bases from J, and the germline ends sit 19 bases apart. The immunoSEQ Assay, a bias-controlled multiplex PCR, was used to amplify TCRbeta CDR3 regions from genomic DNA. As for the original processing: The number of nucleated cells in each sample was estimated from the amplification of reference gene primers within the assay. To quantify the absolute abundance of each unique TCRbeta CDR3 rearrangement, sequence reads were collapsed and filtered. For each sample, productive Simpson clonality was calculated as the square root of Simpson's diversity index over productive rearrangements. This immuneACCESS table, as held by TCRdb, lists in-frame sequences with V and J called but not all clones. Of the missing ones, under half trace to an unresolved V gene in checked studies; the others have no known cause. V, J and clone size are taken as reported in that table, and D and trimming were inferred from the DNA itself. In this sample the table shows 150,000 or so clones, approximately 80% of which occur a single time. The top ten hold over 25% of the sample.

Collaborating institutions collected whole blood in K2EDTA tubes following their own protocols. Collaborator samples were shipped for TCRbeta analysis as frozen whole blood, isolated PBMCs, or DNA extracted from either sample type. This sample is drawn from a study of blood T cell repertoires in COVID-19 (dated by TCRdb to 2018 to 2020). In the study overall: Samples covering the acute and convalescent phases of COVID-19 were provided by collaborators in the United States, Italy and Spain. The samples were drawn from two sources: the first 160 participants of the ongoing ImmuneRACE study, and approximately 1,300 subjects contributed by 6 global collaborators. Deeply sampled blood TCRbeta repertoires from subjects exposed to, actively infected with, or recovered from COVID-19 were included in the dataset. Where available, HLA class I and class II types were obtained from metadata supplied by the sample provider rather than from assay-based typing. The material from the prospective study consisted of cDNA or gDNA derived from T cells, B-cell-depleted T cells, or PBMCs. A de-identified subject ID, COVID-19 status, age in years and sex were almost always included in the sample metadata. The repertoires were made available in a free public database intended to serve as a resource for research on the immune response to SARS-CoV-2. Beyond this particular receptor, the publication reports: The amount of clinical and demographic metadata varied by source and participant and was provided uncurated.

The receptor was derived from a woman aged 60-75 years with acute or convalescent COVID-19. The sequence links TRBV3-1 (or the pseudogene TRBV3-2) to TRBJ2-1; TRBD1 is perhaps the D gene, given 6 matching bases. Material: peripheral blood. The base sequence is TGTGCCAGCAGCCAAGGGTGGGGGCCCGGAGAGGGGTTCTTC. It translates to CASSQGWGPGEGFF.